The next 9 T cell receptor beta chains were all read from a single sample in a study of human T cells and chemical hapten exposure. TCRdb fed the RACE reads into MiXCR, producing one record per CDR3 protein. The data hold around 42,000 distinct CDR3 sequences, with 8.5% to 10% observed a single time. Time point indicated: patch test 2, 6 weeks after DPC sensitization. Treatment meaning: therapeutic diphenylcyclopropenone sensitization with weekly scalp DPC. Someone pulled total RNA out of unfractionated whole blood. Here the sequenced sample was whole blood, taken in connection with sensitization to the hapten diphenylcyclopropenone (DPC). The source of these receptors is a woman aged 25 to 39 with alopecia areata. Some clones in this sample may be carry-over from other donors' samples.

With regard to this clonotype: As the CDR3 is not closed by the conserved phenylalanine or tryptophan, this likely results from a read error. V usage is TRBV10-3 and J usage is TRBJ2-7; D perhaps matches TRBD1 (5 bases). With 4 bases removed from V and 5 bases from J, the gap between germline ends came to 9 bases. CDR1 and CDR2 from the germline V gene are ENHRY and SYGVKD. The length of the CDR3 is 12 residues. In nucleotides, the CDR3 is TGTGCCATCAGTGTCAGGGCCGACGAGCAGTACTCC. This encodes CAISVRADEQYS.

The table lists this clonotype with many counts. The chain combines TRBV28 with TRBJ2-7, with a tentative D call TRBD1 (6 bases). The V and J ends lost 6 bases and 2 bases respectively, with 14 bases between them. The CDR3 sequence is 14 residues long. From germline, CDR1 is MDHEN and CDR2 SYDVKM. The CDR3 spells CASRTVGAAYEQYF. CDR3 in DNA: TGTGCCAGCAGAACAGTGGGGGCAGCCTACGAGCAGTACTTC.

This chain connects TRBV7-2 to TRBJ1-1, with TRBD1 as a possible D gene (6 bases). This CDR3 region has 15 residues. V lost 2 bases and J 0 bases, leaving 10 bases between the germline ends. Germline-derived CDR1 and CDR2 are SGHTA and FQGNSA. The CDR3 spells CASSLNRAMNTEAFF. The CDR3 DNA follows: TGTGCCAGCAGCTTAAACAGGGCCATGAACACTGAAGCTTTCTTT.

This clonotype has more than one count but fewer than ten. The CDR3 nucleotides read TGCGCCAGCAGCCAAGATAGCGGGGGACCCTACGAGCAGTACTTC. Translated: CASSQDSGGPYEQYF. V gene TRBV4-3 combines with J gene TRBJ2-7; 9 bases fit TRBD2. The CDR3 is 15 amino acids. Looked up from germline, CDR1 is LGHNA and CDR2 is YSLEER. V dropped 0 bases and J dropped 2; count of bases not matched to a gene: 2.

This clonotype has at least ten counts. The chain carries TRBV5-1 and TRBJ2-7; D remains ambiguous. The CDR3 contains 15 residues. Germline assignment: CDR1 SGHRS and CDR2 YFSETQ. Trimming shortened V by 0 bases and J by 0 bases, and 10 bases separated the two germline ends. As DNA, the CDR3 is TGCGCCAGCAGCTTGGAACCAGGTAGCTCCTACGAGCAGTACTTC. Translating it yields CASSLEPGSSYEQYF.

The rearrangement uses TRBV20-1 and TRBJ1-2, with 8 bases that match TRBD1. The junction had 7 bases not matched to a gene; V was cut back by 6 bases and J by 4 bases. CDR3 length: 13 amino acids. The V gene's germline CDR1 is DFQATT and CDR2 SNEGSKA (reference sequence). The CDR3 here is CSAQTGDVYGYTF. CDR3 nucleotides: TGCAGTGCGCAGACAGGGGATGTCTATGGCTACACCTTC.

This clonotype was picked up a small number of times. The chain couples TRBV7-6 to TRBJ2-1, with 9 bases that match TRBD1. Germline assignment: CDR1 SGHVS and CDR2 FNYEAQ. The CDR3 has 11 residues. V lost 5 bases, J lost 12 bases, and 2 bases stayed unmatched. DNA for the CDR3: TGTGCCAGCAGCATGGGACAGGGGCAGTTCTTC. Translation: CASSMGQGQFF.

The rearrangement links TRBV7-8 to TRBJ2-1; perhaps TRBD2 as D (5 bases). Germline V gene lookup returns CDR1 SGHVS and CDR2 FQNEAQ. With 1 base removed from V and 8 bases from J, the gap between germline ends came to 15 bases. The CDR3 is 15 amino acids. The CDR3 nucleotides read TGTGCCAGCAGCTTAGGCTGGCGGAGGAGCGATGAGCAGTTCTTC. Translating gives CASSLGWRRSDEQFF.

The J gene is TRBJ2-7, the V gene TRBV4-3; no firm D call. V gave up 1 base and J gave up 2 bases, with 9 bases separating them. The CDR3 is 14 residues long. CDR1 and CDR2 (germline): LGHNA, YSLEER. The CDR3 loop reads CASSQGRDTYEQYF. For the CDR3, the DNA is TGCGCCAGCAGCCAAGGAAGGGATACCTACGAGCAGTACTTC.